The TCR beta chain under discussion was sequenced for a study of T cell responses to AZD1222 COVID-19 vaccine. Points on this clone: As yet, its antigen is unknown.

This table comes from immunoSEQ multiplex PCR, and its TCRdb copy is limited to in-frame clones, with some not included. The data show 90,000 to 150,000 clones, around 90% seen once. The CDR3 contains 14 residues. CDR1 is MNHEY and CDR2 is SMNVEV in the germline V gene (reference sequence). With V trimmed by 6 bases and J by 7 bases, 8 bases remained unmatched. Study-level results: Seropositive status at baseline applied to only a handful of AZD1222 recipients. Spike-specific TCRs gained breadth and depth after people received two AZD1222 doses.

This chain uses TRBV27 with TRBJ1-5; 8 nucleotides align to TRBD1. The sequencing used peripheral blood, collected 28 days after the second dose of the MenACWY control vaccine. The clonotype originates from an adult who received the MenACWY meningococcal vaccine as a control. The CDR3 protein is CASRGQGAQQPQHF. The CDR3 DNA is TGTGCCAGCAGGGGCCAGGGGGCACAGCAGCCCCAGCATTTT.